This T cell receptor beta chain stems from a study of cytomegalovirus exposure and HLA in healthy donors. Across the whole study: It was reported in a later analysis that the same platform had been used for the roughly 130 validation repertoires as for the roughly 670 first-cohort repertoires.

Regarding this clone: The antigen is not known.

CDR3 length equals 15 residues. V lost 0 bases and J lost 0, with 6 bases in between. Germline loops: CDR1 MNHEY, CDR2 SMNVEV (reference sequence). Here immunoSEQ multiplex PCR was the method, and the copy in TCRdb shows in-frame clones only, minus some. Counted here are about 340,000 clones, approximately 90% occurring once; the ten biggest clones make up 0.84%. Findings and caveats of the study: A classifier reportedly called cytomegalovirus status with high sensitivity and specificity.

The chain links TRBV27 to TRBJ2-1; D possibly corresponds to TRBD2 (5 bases). Sequences were obtained from PBMCs. This clonotype originated in a woman aged 18 to 35 in good health and CMV-seronegative. The CDR3 DNA reads as TGTGCCAGCAGTTTATCCGGAGGCTCCTACAATGAGCAGTTCTTC. Translated, it gives CASSLSGGSYNEQFF.